A selection of T cell receptor beta chains follows, all from one sample in a study of molecular identifiers for immune sequencing clone quantification. TCRdb re-called the PCR reads through MiXCR, storing one row per CDR3 protein. This table holds approximately 550,000 distinct CDR3 sequences, 25% found once. Sequenced material: naive CD8+ T cells from blood, with Jurkat cell RNA spiked in. These receptors all stem from a human donor in good health. Some libraries in this study had Jurkat cell RNA spiked in. The CDR3 runs from the conserved cysteine through the conserved F or W. A D gene is named only where the DNA matches it firmly. A clone size is listed for some rows: how often the clone was seen (once, few, many), or a class if it is expanded.

v_call: TRBV2; clone_size: few; d_call: TRBD2; j_call: TRBJ2-3; cdr3_aa: CASGGLAGGQADTQYF; cdr3_nt: TGTGCCAGTGGGGGACTAGCGGGAGGGCAGGCAGATACGCAGTATTTT
v_call: TRBV27; clone_size: few; d_call: -; j_call: TRBJ2-2; cdr3_aa: CASSLFQNTGELFF; cdr3_nt: TGTGCCAGCAGTTTATTTCAGAACACCGGGGAGCTGTTTTTT
v_call: TRBV6-1; clone_size: few; d_call: TRBD2; j_call: TRBJ2-3; cdr3_aa: CASSLLTSSTDTQYF; cdr3_nt: TGTGCCAGCAGTTTACTGACTAGCAGCACAGATACGCAGTATTTT
v_call: TRBV20-1; clone_size: many; d_call: -; j_call: TRBJ1-1; cdr3_aa: CSAARRGGRPEAFF; cdr3_nt: TGCAGTGCTGCACGCAGGGGAGGGAGACCTGAAGCTTTCTTT
v_call: TRBV27; clone_size: -; d_call: -; j_call: TRBJ1-1; cdr3_aa: CASRPGGRVDTEAFF; cdr3_nt: TGTGCCAGCAGGCCCGGGGGACGGGTGGACACTGAAGCTTTCTTT
v_call: TRBV20-1; clone_size: -; d_call: -; j_call: TRBJ1-1; cdr3_aa: CSARLVTEAFF; cdr3_nt: TGCAGTGCTAGATTAGTAACTGAAGCTTTCTTT
v_call: TRBV7-6; clone_size: many; d_call: TRBD1; j_call: TRBJ2-3; cdr3_aa: CASSSYQGAGDTQYF; cdr3_nt: TGTGCCAGCAGCTCTTATCAGGGGGCTGGAGATACGCAGTATTTT
v_call: TRBV4-1; clone_size: many; d_call: -; j_call: TRBJ2-5; cdr3_aa: CASSLTGGAFQETQYF; cdr3_nt: TGCGCCAGCAGCCTTACAGGGGGGGCTTTCCAAGAGACCCAGTACTTC
v_call: TRBV6-2/TRBV6-3; clone_size: few; d_call: TRBD2; j_call: TRBJ2-3; cdr3_aa: CASRLPSGDFTDTQYF; cdr3_nt: TGTGCCAGCAGACTACCTAGCGGAGACTTCACAGATACGCAGTATTTT
v_call: TRBV6-2/TRBV6-3; clone_size: few; d_call: TRBD1; j_call: TRBJ1-1; cdr3_aa: CASSVDRDSNTEAFF; cdr3_nt: TGTGCCAGCAGTGTCGACAGGGACTCGAACACTGAAGCTTTCTTT
v_call: TRBV13; clone_size: many; d_call: TRBD2; j_call: TRBJ2-3; cdr3_aa: CASSPLLAGGPDTQYF; cdr3_nt: TGTGCCAGCAGCCCCCTCCTAGCGGGAGGACCAGATACGCAGTATTTT
v_call: TRBV2; clone_size: many; d_call: TRBD1; j_call: TRBJ1-2; cdr3_aa: CASSVGQGDGYTF; cdr3_nt: TGTGCCAGCAGTGTCGGACAGGGCGATGGCTACACCTTC
v_call: TRBV6-2/TRBV6-3; clone_size: many; d_call: -; j_call: TRBJ2-6; cdr3_aa: CASSRRLVSGANVLTF; cdr3_nt: TGTGCCAGCAGCCGCAGACTAGTGTCTGGGGCCAACGTCCTGACTTTC
v_call: TRBV11-2; clone_size: many; d_call: -; j_call: TRBJ1-2; cdr3_aa: CASSSRAGVPYGYTF; cdr3_nt: TGTGCCAGCAGCTCAAGGGCCGGAGTCCCATATGGCTACACCTTC
v_call: TRBV12-3/TRBV12-4; clone_size: few; d_call: TRBD1; j_call: TRBJ1-2; cdr3_aa: CASSSEPGGTNYGYTF; cdr3_nt: TGTGCCAGCAGTTCTGAGCCAGGGGGCACCAACTATGGCTACACCTTC
v_call: TRBV12-3/TRBV12-4; clone_size: many; d_call: TRBD1; j_call: TRBJ1-2; cdr3_aa: CASRLGTGHGYTF; cdr3_nt: TGTGCCAGCAGGTTAGGGACAGGTCATGGCTACACCTTC
v_call: TRBV18; clone_size: many; d_call: -; j_call: TRBJ1-1; cdr3_aa: CASSEGGFRENTEAFF; cdr3_nt: TGTGCCAGCTCAGAAGGGGGGTTTCGGGAGAACACTGAAGCTTTCTTT
v_call: TRBV7-9; clone_size: few; d_call: TRBD1; j_call: TRBJ2-5; cdr3_aa: CASSSLDRVNQETQYF; cdr3_nt: TGTGCCAGCAGCTCTCTGGACAGGGTAAACCAAGAGACCCAGTACTTC
v_call: TRBV9; clone_size: -; d_call: -; j_call: TRBJ2-1; cdr3_aa: CASSLTLADEQFF; cdr3_nt: TGTGCCAGCAGCCTCACATTGGCGGATGAGCAGTTCTTC
v_call: TRBV2; clone_size: few; d_call: TRBD1; j_call: TRBJ1-2; cdr3_aa: CASSEGTGLSSKMDGYTF; cdr3_nt: TGTGCCAGCAGTGAAGGGACAGGCTTATCTTCTAAGATGGATGGCTACACCTTC
v_call: TRBV4-1; clone_size: many; d_call: -; j_call: TRBJ2-3; cdr3_aa: CASSQDQVLTDTQYF; cdr3_nt: TGCGCCAGCAGCCAAGATCAGGTTTTGACAGATACGCAGTATTTT
v_call: TRBV19; clone_size: many; d_call: -; j_call: TRBJ2-5; cdr3_aa: CASNQGFGETQYF; cdr3_nt: TGTGCCAGTAACCAGGGATTCGGAGAGACCCAGTACTTC
v_call: TRBV29-1; clone_size: few; d_call: TRBD2; j_call: TRBJ2-1; cdr3_aa: CSGLAGHSYNEQFF; cdr3_nt: TGCAGCGGCTTAGCGGGCCACTCCTACAATGAGCAGTTCTTC
v_call: TRBV15; clone_size: many; d_call: TRBD2; j_call: TRBJ2-3; cdr3_aa: CATSRLLAGGPGDTQYF; cdr3_nt: TGTGCCACCAGCAGGCTACTAGCGGGAGGGCCAGGGGATACGCAGTATTTT
v_call: TRBV7-6; clone_size: many; d_call: -; j_call: TRBJ2-3; cdr3_aa: CASSGQLTDTQYF; cdr3_nt: TGTGCCAGCAGCGGACAGCTCACAGATACGCAGTATTTT
v_call: TRBV20-1; clone_size: few; d_call: -; j_call: TRBJ1-1; cdr3_aa: CSARDYGNTEAFF; cdr3_nt: TGCAGTGCTAGAGATTACGGGAACACTGAAGCTTTCTTT
v_call: TRBV7-8; clone_size: -; d_call: -; j_call: TRBJ2-7; cdr3_aa: CASSLPARGGDSYEQYF; cdr3_nt: TGTGCCAGCAGCTTACCCGCTAGGGGGGGTGACTCCTACGAGCAGTACTTC
v_call: TRBV5-3; clone_size: -; d_call: -; j_call: TRBJ2-7; cdr3_aa: CASSLASVNEQYF; cdr3_nt: TGTGCCAGCAGCTTGGCCAGTGTCAACGAGCAGTACTTC
v_call: TRBV19; clone_size: few; d_call: -; j_call: TRBJ1-6; cdr3_aa: CASSWQGNNSPLHF; cdr3_nt: TGTGCCAGTAGTTGGCAGGGCAATAATTCACCCCTCCACTTT
v_call: TRBV4-3; clone_size: many; d_call: -; j_call: TRBJ2-7; cdr3_aa: CASSPAAVAYEQYF; cdr3_nt: TGCGCCAGCAGCCCGGCGGCCGTTGCCTACGAGCAGTACTTC
v_call: TRBV5-1; clone_size: -; d_call: TRBD1; j_call: TRBJ1-2; cdr3_aa: CASSTTGDGYTF; cdr3_nt: TGCGCCAGCAGCACGACAGGGGATGGCTACACCTTC
v_call: TRBV7-9; clone_size: many; d_call: -; j_call: TRBJ2-3; cdr3_aa: CASSWASDTDTQYF; cdr3_nt: TGTGCCAGCAGCTGGGCTAGCGACACAGATACGCAGTATTTT
v_call: TRBV5-1; clone_size: few; d_call: -; j_call: TRBJ2-1; cdr3_aa: CASSFTGQLLEAFF; cdr3_nt: TGCGCCAGCAGCTTCACAGGGCAACTTCTGGAGGCGTTCTTC
v_call: TRBV9; clone_size: few; d_call: -; j_call: TRBJ1-6; cdr3_aa: CASSGQTGTSSYNSPLHF; cdr3_nt: TGTGCCAGCAGCGGACAAACAGGGACCAGCTCCTATAATTCACCCCTCCACTTT
v_call: TRBV28; clone_size: -; d_call: -; j_call: TRBJ1-2; cdr3_aa: CASGIHRANYGYTF; cdr3_nt: TGTGCCAGCGGAATTCACAGAGCTAACTATGGCTACACCTTC
v_call: TRBV11-2; clone_size: few; d_call: -; j_call: TRBJ2-5; cdr3_aa: CASSSGTRTQETQYF; cdr3_nt: TGTGCCAGCAGCTCAGGGACTCGCACACAAGAGACCCAGTACTTC
v_call: TRBV6-6; clone_size: few; d_call: -; j_call: TRBJ2-7; cdr3_aa: CASNRDWTYEQYF; cdr3_nt: TGTGCCAGCAACCGGGACTGGACCTACGAGCAGTACTTC
v_call: TRBV7-9; clone_size: -; d_call: -; j_call: TRBJ1-6; cdr3_aa: CASSPDTTSSYNSPLHF; cdr3_nt: TGTGCCAGCAGCCCCGACACCACTAGCTCCTATAATTCACCCCTCCACTTT
v_call: TRBV9; clone_size: -; d_call: -; j_call: TRBJ2-2; cdr3_aa: CASSAERGAGELFF; cdr3_nt: TGTGCCAGCAGCGCAGAGAGGGGGGCCGGGGAGCTGTTTTTT
v_call: TRBV30; clone_size: -; d_call: -; j_call: TRBJ2-7; cdr3_aa: CAWSVLGRHSYEQYF; cdr3_nt: TGTGCCTGGAGTGTATTGGGGCGCCACTCCTACGAGCAGTACTTC
v_call: TRBV9; clone_size: -; d_call: -; j_call: TRBJ2-1; cdr3_aa: CASSGGLNEQFF; cdr3_nt: TGTGCCAGCAGTGGGGGCCTCAATGAGCAGTTCTTC